Below are 25 T cell receptor beta chains sequenced from a single sample in a study of blood T cell repertoires in COVID-19. Measured with immunoSEQ multiplex PCR; TCRdb has only the in-frame clones, and not every one. The data hold a few hundred thousand clones, with 84% observed a single time. Sequencing input: peripheral blood. The receptors were gathered from a woman aged 80 or over with active or convalescent COVID-19.

The CDR3: CASSARLADYNEQFF. The CDR3 DNA reads as TGTGCCAGCAGCGCGCGACTAGCGGATTACAATGAGCAGTTCTTC. The V gene is TRBV7-8, the J gene TRBJ2-1; 9 bases match TRBD2. J was trimmed by 4 bases and V by 5 bases; bases with no gene match: 6. Germline V gives CDR1 SGHVS, CDR2 FQNEAQ. This CDR3 comprises 15 residues.

This clone came up once. J is TRBJ1-2 and V is TRBV15; maybe TRBD1 (5 bases). V dropped 1 base and J dropped 5 bases, with 11 bases sitting between them. CDR3 length: 14 residues. Germline V gives CDR1 LNHNV, CDR2 YYDKDF (reference sequence). CDR3 loop: CATSRVREGYGYTF. The CDR3 DNA sequence: TGTGCCACCAGCAGAGTACGGGAGGGGTATGGCTACACCTTC.

The chain joins TRBV2 to TRBJ1-2; 8 nucleotides agree with TRBD1. J lost 5 bases, V lost 4 bases, and 6 bases had no gene match. This CDR3 comprises 14 residues. CDR1 is SNHLY, CDR2 FYNNEI, per germline. This CDR3 reads CASSVRQGIYGYTF. CDR3 bases: TGTGCCAGCAGTGTTAGACAGGGGATTTATGGCTACACCTTC.

This chain links TRBV5-1 with TRBJ2-1, with 10 bases aligning to TRBD1. This CDR3 has 15 residues. Trimming took 4 bases from V and 6 from J; bases not matched to a gene: 7. The V gene's germline CDR1 is SGHRS and CDR2 YFSETQ. CDR3 amino acids: CASSNRQGAFNEQFF. The CDR3, as DNA: TGCGCCAGCAGCAACAGACAGGGGGCTTTCAATGAGCAGTTCTTC.

This clone was found a few times. The chain uses TRBV4-3 and TRBJ2-5; TRBD2 agrees at 8 bases. CDR1 is LGHNA, CDR2 YSLEER, per germline. V lost 0 bases and J lost 4; bases outside the gene matches: 10. The CDR3 is 17 residues long. The CDR3 sequence is CASSQDHGAGVRETQYF. DNA for the CDR3: TGCGCCAGCAGCCAAGATCATGGAGCGGGGGTGAGAGAGACCCAGTACTTC.

The CDR3 coding sequence is TGTGCCAGCAGCTTCAGGGGATTCAGCAATCAGCCCCAGCATTTT. Translation gives CASSFRGFSNQPQHF. The V and J genes are TRBV5-6 and TRBJ1-5, with a possible D match to TRBD1 (6 bases). The V end was cut by 2 bases, the J end by 1 base, with 10 bases between. Germline V gene data show CDR1 as SGHDT and CDR2 as YYEEEE. The CDR3 runs 15 residues.

The V gene is TRBV6-1, the J gene TRBJ1-6; 9 bases fit TRBD1. Germline V CDR1 and CDR2: MNHNS, SASEGT. CDR3 length: 15 amino acids. V lost 3 bases to trimming and J lost 7 bases; unmatched junction nucleotides: 4. The CDR3 loop is CASSDGQGYNSPLHF. The CDR3 DNA follows: TGTGCCAGCAGTGACGGACAGGGGTACAATTCACCCCTCCACTTT.

The chain employs TRBV11-3 and TRBJ1-2; tentatively, D is TRBD1 (5 bases). Trimming left V 8 bases short and J 7 bases short, with 14 bases between. Germline V gene data show CDR1 as SGHNT and CDR2 as YENEEA. This CDR3 is built from 12 residues. The CDR3 nucleotides are TGTGCCAGCGGGGGGGGATATTTTGGCTACACCTTC. Its protein is CASGGGYFGYTF.

The chain combines TRBV5-1 with TRBJ2-2; D perhaps matches TRBD2 (6 bases). The CDR3 has 15 amino acids. V shed 0 bases and J shed 5 bases, with 11 bases lying between them. Germline loops: CDR1 SGHRS, CDR2 YFSETQ. This CDR3 reads CASSLDLGGTGELFF. The CDR3 DNA is TGCGCCAGCAGCTTGGACCTAGGAGGGACCGGGGAGCTGTTTTTT.

The chain employs TRBV6-2 or TRBV6-3 and TRBJ2-7; 7 nucleotides line up with TRBD1. Germline CDR1 is MNHEY and CDR2 is SVGEGT. This CDR3 comprises 14 residues. V was pared by 6 bases and J by 2 bases, with 7 bases of the junction left unmatched. The CDR3 DNA reads as TGTGCCAGCAGCAGACAGGGATCCACCTACGAGCAGTACTTC. Translating gives CASSRQGSTYEQYF.

The chain carries TRBV2 and TRBJ1-6, with 11 bases that match TRBD1. Losses at the gene ends were 6 bases for V and 4 bases for J; bases not matched to a gene: 5. The CDR3 sequence is 16 residues long. Germline V lookup: CDR1 SNHLY, CDR2 FYNNEI. The CDR3 bases are TGTGCCAGCAGAGAGGACAGGGGGCTTTATAATTCACCCCTCCACTTT. Protein product: CASREDRGLYNSPLHF.

This clone was recorded a few times. This chain joins TRBV7-2 and TRBJ2-7; TRBD1 aligns across 11 bases. Germline CDR1 and CDR2: SGHTA and FQGNSA. V was clipped by 5 bases and J by 6 bases; unmatched bases: 6. CDR3 length: 14 amino acids. CDR3 in amino acids: CASSPGTGGLEQYF. The CDR3, as DNA: TGTGCCAGCAGCCCCGGGACAGGGGGTCTCGAGCAGTACTTC.

This clone appeared once. The gene calls are TRBV18 and TRBJ2-7; 12 bases fit TRBD2. V was clipped by 1 base and J by 1 base; unmatched bases: 17. The CDR3 loop spans 21 amino acids. Germline CDR1 reads KGHSH; CDR2 reads LQKENI. DNA of the CDR3: TGTGCCAGCTCACCACGCTTTATCGTGCTAGCGGGAGGGCCAGCGTCCTACGAGCAGTACTTC. It translates to CASSPRFIVLAGGPASYEQYF.

This clone was recorded only once. CDR3 bases: TGTGCCAGCAACGACAGGCAAGAGACCCAGTACTTC. It yields the protein CASNDRQETQYF. The chain carries TRBV2 and TRBJ2-5, with D maybe TRBD1 (6 bases). Germline CDR1 and CDR2: SNHLY and FYNNEI. Trimming took off 7 bases at V and 2 bases at J, with 8 bases between the two ends. The CDR3 has 12 amino acids.

The rearrangement uses TRBV9 and TRBJ2-7; the match to TRBD1 covers 12 bases. Trimming cost V 4 bases and J 3 bases; bases outside gene matches: 11. Germline V gene lookup returns CDR1 SGDLS and CDR2 YYNGEE. The CDR3 is 17 residues long. The CDR3 loop is CASSTPGQGAESYEQYF. CDR3 bases: TGTGCCAGCAGCACTCCGGGACAGGGGGCGGAGAGCTACGAGCAGTACTTC.

V and J are TRBV28 and TRBJ1-1, with 7 nucleotides matching TRBD1. The trim removed 5 bases at V and 1 base at J, leaving 7 bases unmatched. CDR1 and CDR2 from the germline V gene are MDHEN and SYDVKM. The length of the CDR3 is 15 residues. The CDR3, as DNA: TGTGCCAGCAGTAGACCCGGGACAGCGAACACTGAAGCTTTCTTT. This codes for CASSRPGTANTEAFF. Complete variable domain (other parts from reference TRBV28 and TRBJ1-1): DVKVTQSSRYLVKRTGEKVFLECVQDMDHENMFWYRQDPGLGLRLIYFSYDVKMKEKGDIPEGYSVSREKKERFSLILESASTNQTSMYLCASSRPGTANTEAFFGQGTRLTVV.

The V and J genes are TRBV6-2 or TRBV6-3 and TRBJ1-2; D uncertain. CDR3 size: 15 residues. V was trimmed by 4 bases and J by 0 bases, leaving 12 bases between them. Germline loops: CDR1 MNHEY, CDR2 SVGEGT. DNA for the CDR3: TGTGCCAGCAGTTTTTCGTCTCCAGCTAACTATGGCTACACCTTC. This codes for CASSFSSPANYGYTF.

This clone was seen only once. The rearrangement links TRBV15 to TRBJ1-4; 7 bases map to TRBD1. Germline V CDR1 and CDR2: LNHNV, YYDKDF (reference sequence). Trimming removed 2 bases from V and 5 bases from J; junction bases left unmatched: 8. CDR3 length equals 16 residues. CDR3 DNA: TGTGCCACCAGCAGAACAACCGGGACAGTCAATGAAAAACTGTTTTTT. Translated: CATSRTTGTVNEKLFF.

This clone was recorded many times. This chain connects TRBV19 to TRBJ1-3; the D gene is possibly TRBD1 (5 bases). This CDR3 is built from 15 residues. V was trimmed by 8 bases and J by 0 bases, leaving 14 bases between them. Germline CDR1 is LNHDA and CDR2 is SQIVND (reference sequence). CDR3 DNA: TGTGCCAGTCGGAGACAGCCATACTCTGGAAACACCATATATTTT. Protein: CASRRQPYSGNTIYF.

The CDR3 bases are TGTGCCAGCAGCTTGATGGTAGCAATAGATACGCAGTATTTT. Protein product: CASSLMVAIDTQYF. V and J are TRBV5-5 and TRBJ2-3; no clear D gene. This CDR3 has 14 residues. Between the trimmed V and J ends, which lost 1 base and 5 bases, there was a span of 11 bases. The germline V gene has CDR1 SGHKS and CDR2 YYEKEE (reference sequence).

The chain recombines TRBV6-5 with TRBJ1-6; 7 bases are shared with TRBD1. Trimming took 5 bases from V and 9 from J; bases not matched to a gene: 7. This CDR3 comprises 14 residues. The germline CDR1 and CDR2 sequences are MNHEY and SVGAGI. CDR3 in DNA: TGTGCCAGCAGTCGAGACAGGGACCCTTCACCCCTCCACTTT. Translation: CASSRDRDPSPLHF.

This chain uses TRBV2 with TRBJ1-1; D might be TRBD1 (5 bases). The CDR3 is 14 residues long. Deletions cut 4 bases from V and 1 base from J, with 10 bases between. The V gene's germline CDR1 is SNHLY and CDR2 FYNNEI. The CDR3 DNA is TGTGCCAGCAGTGGGCAGGGCCCGAACACTGAAGCTTTCTTT. Translation: CASSGQGPNTEAFF.

The J gene is TRBJ1-4, the V gene TRBV19, with 8 nucleotides matching TRBD1. Germline V gene sequence: CDR1 LNHDA, CDR2 SQIVND (reference sequence). With V trimmed by 3 bases and J by 7 bases, 7 bases remained unmatched. This CDR3 has 15 residues. The CDR3 sequence is CASSIHRGIGEKLFF. CDR3 DNA: TGTGCCAGTAGTATTCACAGGGGGATCGGTGAAAAACTGTTTTTT.

J is TRBJ2-7 and V is TRBV18; no firm D call. The germline V and J ends were trimmed by 3 bases and 5 bases, with 14 bases remaining between them. Germline V CDR1 and CDR2: KGHSH, LQKENI. The CDR3 consists of 14 residues. DNA of the CDR3: TGTGCCAGCTCACCGCGGCTAACCGCAGACGAGCAGTACTTC. Amino acids: CASSPRLTADEQYF.

This chain joins TRBV9 and TRBJ2-5; 14 nucleotides align to TRBD2. The CDR3 totals 15 residues. Losses at the gene ends were 4 bases for V and 3 bases for J; bases not matched to a gene: 2. Germline assignment: CDR1 SGDLS and CDR2 YYNGEE. CDR3: CASSRGLAGEETQYF. The CDR3 DNA sequence: TGTGCCAGCAGCCGGGGACTAGCGGGAGAAGAGACCCAGTACTTC.